This TCR beta chain is from a study of long-term antiretroviral therapy in people with HIV. Study results and caveats: Pre-ART expanded TRB clones stayed dominant throughout, though often decreasing after ART.

Trimming removed 3 bases at V and 6 bases at J, with 9 bases between. CDR3 length equals 14 residues. Per the germline V gene, CDR1 is SEHNR and CDR2 is FQNEAQ (reference sequence). This clone has only one observation. What it binds is not known. Running of the v3.0 immunoSEQ assay took place at survey level. Repertoires were generated with immunoSEQ multiplex PCR, while TCRdb's copy carries only in-frame clones and drops some. The sample records under 50,000 clones, around 93% being singletons. This receptor was taken from a man aged 30 to 39 with HIV. Sequencing was performed on unsorted PBMCs, taken around 9 years after starting antiretroviral therapy. This sequence joins TRBV7-9 and TRBJ1-6; D is unclear. This chain's CDR3 is CASSLSPSNSPLHF. The CDR3, as DNA: TGTGCCAGCAGCTTGTCACCCTCTAATTCACCCCTCCACTTT.